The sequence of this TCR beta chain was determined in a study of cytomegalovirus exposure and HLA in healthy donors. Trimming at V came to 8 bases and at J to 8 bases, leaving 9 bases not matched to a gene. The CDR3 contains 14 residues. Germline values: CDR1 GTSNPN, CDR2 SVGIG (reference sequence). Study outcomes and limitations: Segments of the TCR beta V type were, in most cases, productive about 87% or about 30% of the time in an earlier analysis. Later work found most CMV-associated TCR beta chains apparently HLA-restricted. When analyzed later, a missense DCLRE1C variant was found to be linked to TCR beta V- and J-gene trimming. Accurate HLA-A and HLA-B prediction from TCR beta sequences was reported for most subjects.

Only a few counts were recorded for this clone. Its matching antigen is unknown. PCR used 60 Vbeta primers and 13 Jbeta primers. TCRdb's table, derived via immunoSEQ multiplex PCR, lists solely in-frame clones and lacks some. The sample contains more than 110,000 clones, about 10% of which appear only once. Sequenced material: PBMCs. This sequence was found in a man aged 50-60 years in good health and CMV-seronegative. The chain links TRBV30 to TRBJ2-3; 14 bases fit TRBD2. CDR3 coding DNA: TGTGCCAGTCGACTAGCGGGGGGGTCTGGTACGCAGTATTTT. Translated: CASRLAGGSGTQYF.